This TCR beta chain was captured in a study of blood T cell repertoires in COVID-19. Study context: T cells, B-cell-depleted T cells, or PBMCs provided the cDNA or gDNA that served as material.

The data were produced by immunoSEQ multiplex PCR, yet TCRdb's version contains in-frame clones alone and is incomplete. The sample has about 130,000 clones; about 80% are singletons. This clone appeared a single time. Deletions cut 6 bases from V and 1 base from J, with 21 bases between. In germline, CDR1 is MNHEY, CDR2 SMNVEV (reference sequence). This CDR3 spans 17 amino acids. The source is a middle-aged man with active or convalescent COVID-19. The sequenced sample was peripheral blood. The chain combines TRBV27 with TRBJ1-1; D is ambiguous. This CDR3 reads CASSLAALRYPNTEAFF. CDR3 nucleotide sequence: TGTGCCAGCAGCCTCGCCGCCTTGAGATACCCGAACACTGAAGCTTTCTTT.